A selection of T cell receptor beta chains follows, all from one sample in a study of post-analysis software for immune sequencing data. TCRdb reprocessed the PCR reads with MiXCR, giving one entry per CDR3 protein. The table shows approximately 660,000 distinct CDR3 sequences, with about 60% occurring only once. Sequenced material: blood. All receptors derive from a girl under 10 years old with multiple sclerosis. CDR3s include the opening cysteine and the closing phenylalanine or tryptophan. Fields, in order: V gene, J gene, clone size, CDR3 length, D gene, CDR3 DNA, CDR3 protein. A D gene is named only where the DNA matches it firmly. Size values are once, few and many counts, or a class for expanded clones, and some rows have none.

v_gene: TRBV28
j_gene: TRBJ2-1
abundance: .
len: 12
d_gene: TRBD1
CDR3nt: TGTGCCAGCTCACTGACAGGGCTTGAGCAGTTCTTC
CDR3aa: CASSLTGLEQFF

v_gene: TRBV6-2/TRBV6-3
j_gene: TRBJ2-1
abundance: .
len: 17
d_gene: .
CDR3nt: TGTGCCAGCAGTCTGGGACGTCCGACGGTCTCCTACGATGAGCAGTTCTTC
CDR3aa: CASSLGRPTVSYDEQFF

v_gene: TRBV30
j_gene: TRBJ2-7
abundance: .
len: 12
d_gene: .
CDR3nt: TGTGCCTGGACTGCCGCCTCCTACGAGCAGTACTTC
CDR3aa: CAWTAASYEQYF

v_gene: TRBV6-2/TRBV6-3
j_gene: TRBJ1-1
abundance: .
len: 14
d_gene: TRBD1
CDR3nt: TGTGCCGCGAATACCGGACAGGGGAGACCTGAAGCTTTCTTT
CDR3aa: CAANTGQGRPEAFF

v_gene: TRBV7-9
j_gene: TRBJ2-1
abundance: .
len: 16
d_gene: .
CDR3nt: TGTGCCAGCAGCTCGGACATGTACGACCCGTACAATGAGCAGGTCTTC
CDR3aa: CASSSDMYDPYNEQVF

v_gene: TRBV12-3/TRBV12-4
j_gene: TRBJ2-3
abundance: few
len: 15
d_gene: .
CDR3nt: TGTGCTAGCAGTCCCCGTCAGGGCGACCAGATTGGGCAGTATTTT
CDR3aa: CASSPRQGDQIGQYF

v_gene: TRBV2
j_gene: TRBJ2-3
abundance: once
len: 14
d_gene: .
CDR3nt: TGTGCCAGCAGTGAATATAGGGGCCATCATACGCAGTATTTT
CDR3aa: CASSEYRGHHTQYF

v_gene: TRBV20-1
j_gene: TRBJ2-5
abundance: .
len: 16
d_gene: .
CDR3nt: TGCAGTGGACAGGACGGAATTCGTTCGAACCAAGAGACCCAGTACTTC
CDR3aa: CSGQDGIRSNQETQYF

v_gene: TRBV9
j_gene: TRBJ2-1
abundance: .
len: 15
d_gene: .
CDR3nt: TGTGCCAGCAACCGGGACGCCGGCATATACAATGAGCAGTTCTTC
CDR3aa: CASNRDAGIYNEQFF

v_gene: TRBV29-1
j_gene: TRBJ2-7
abundance: .
len: 12
d_gene: .
CDR3nt: TGCAGCGTTCGAAAAGGGTGTTACGAGCAGTACTTC
CDR3aa: CSVRKGCYEQYF

v_gene: TRBV3-1
j_gene: TRBJ2-7
abundance: .
len: 15
d_gene: TRBD2
CDR3nt: TGTGCCAGCAGCAAAGACCGAGCGGGAGTTTACGAGCAGTACTTC
CDR3aa: CASSKDRAGVYEQYF

v_gene: TRBV4-1
j_gene: TRBJ2-1
abundance: .
len: 16
d_gene: .
CDR3nt: TGCGCCAGCAGCCACCTGGAAATGAGCTCCTACAATGAGCAGTTCTTC
CDR3aa: CASSHLEMSSYNEQFF

v_gene: TRBV12-3/TRBV12-4
j_gene: TRBJ1-6
abundance: .
len: 17
d_gene: .
CDR3nt: TGTGCCAGCAGTTTGGGGATATCGGGAGTCTATAATTCACCCCTCCACTTT
CDR3aa: CASSLGISGVYNSPLHF

v_gene: TRBV6-4
j_gene: TRBJ1-1
abundance: .
len: 13
d_gene: .
CDR3nt: TGTGCCAGCAGTCTCTTCAAGAACACTGAAGCTTTCTTT
CDR3aa: CASSLFKNTEAFF